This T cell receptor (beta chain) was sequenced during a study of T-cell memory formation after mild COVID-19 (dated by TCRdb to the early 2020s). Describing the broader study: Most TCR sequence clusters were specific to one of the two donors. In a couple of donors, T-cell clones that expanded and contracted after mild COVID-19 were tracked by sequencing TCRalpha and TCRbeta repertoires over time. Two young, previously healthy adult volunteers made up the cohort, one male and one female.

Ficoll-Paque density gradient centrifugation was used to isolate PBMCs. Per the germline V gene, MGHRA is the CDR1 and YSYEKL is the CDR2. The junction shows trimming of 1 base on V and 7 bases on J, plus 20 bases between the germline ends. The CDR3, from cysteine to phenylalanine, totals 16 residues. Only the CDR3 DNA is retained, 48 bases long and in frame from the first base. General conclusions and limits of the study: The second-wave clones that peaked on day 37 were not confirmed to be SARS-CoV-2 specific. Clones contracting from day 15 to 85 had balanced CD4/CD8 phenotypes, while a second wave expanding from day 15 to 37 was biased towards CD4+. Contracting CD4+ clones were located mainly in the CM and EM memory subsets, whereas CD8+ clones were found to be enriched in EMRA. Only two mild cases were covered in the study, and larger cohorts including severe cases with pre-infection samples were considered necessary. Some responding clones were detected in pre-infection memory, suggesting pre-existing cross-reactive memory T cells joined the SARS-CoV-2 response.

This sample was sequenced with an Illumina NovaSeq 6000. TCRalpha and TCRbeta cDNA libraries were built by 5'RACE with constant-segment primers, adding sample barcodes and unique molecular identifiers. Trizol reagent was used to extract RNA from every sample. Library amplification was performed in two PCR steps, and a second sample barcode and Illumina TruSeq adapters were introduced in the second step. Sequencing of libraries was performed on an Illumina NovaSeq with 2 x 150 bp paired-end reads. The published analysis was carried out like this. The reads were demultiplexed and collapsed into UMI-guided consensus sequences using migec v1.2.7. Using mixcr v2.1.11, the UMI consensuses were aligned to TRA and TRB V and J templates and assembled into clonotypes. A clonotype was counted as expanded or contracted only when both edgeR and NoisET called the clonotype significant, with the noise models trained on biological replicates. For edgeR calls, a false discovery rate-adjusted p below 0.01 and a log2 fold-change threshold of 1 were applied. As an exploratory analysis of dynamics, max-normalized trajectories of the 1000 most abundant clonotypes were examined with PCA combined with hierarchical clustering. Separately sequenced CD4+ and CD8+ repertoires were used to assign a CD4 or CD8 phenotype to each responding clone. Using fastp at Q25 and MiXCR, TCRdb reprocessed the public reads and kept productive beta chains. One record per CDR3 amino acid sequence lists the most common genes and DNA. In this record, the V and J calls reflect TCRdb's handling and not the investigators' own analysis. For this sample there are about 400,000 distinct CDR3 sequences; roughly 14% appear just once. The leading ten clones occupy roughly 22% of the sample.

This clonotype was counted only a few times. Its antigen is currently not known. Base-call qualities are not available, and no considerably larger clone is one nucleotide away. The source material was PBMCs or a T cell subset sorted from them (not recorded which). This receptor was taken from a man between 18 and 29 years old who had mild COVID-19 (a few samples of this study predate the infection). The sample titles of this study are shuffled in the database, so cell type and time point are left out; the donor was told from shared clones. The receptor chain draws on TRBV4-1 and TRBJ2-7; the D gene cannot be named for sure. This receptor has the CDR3 CASSQAPTTLEREQYF. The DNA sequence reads TGCGCCAGCAGCCAAGCCCCGACGACTCTCGAAAGGGAGCAGTACTTC.